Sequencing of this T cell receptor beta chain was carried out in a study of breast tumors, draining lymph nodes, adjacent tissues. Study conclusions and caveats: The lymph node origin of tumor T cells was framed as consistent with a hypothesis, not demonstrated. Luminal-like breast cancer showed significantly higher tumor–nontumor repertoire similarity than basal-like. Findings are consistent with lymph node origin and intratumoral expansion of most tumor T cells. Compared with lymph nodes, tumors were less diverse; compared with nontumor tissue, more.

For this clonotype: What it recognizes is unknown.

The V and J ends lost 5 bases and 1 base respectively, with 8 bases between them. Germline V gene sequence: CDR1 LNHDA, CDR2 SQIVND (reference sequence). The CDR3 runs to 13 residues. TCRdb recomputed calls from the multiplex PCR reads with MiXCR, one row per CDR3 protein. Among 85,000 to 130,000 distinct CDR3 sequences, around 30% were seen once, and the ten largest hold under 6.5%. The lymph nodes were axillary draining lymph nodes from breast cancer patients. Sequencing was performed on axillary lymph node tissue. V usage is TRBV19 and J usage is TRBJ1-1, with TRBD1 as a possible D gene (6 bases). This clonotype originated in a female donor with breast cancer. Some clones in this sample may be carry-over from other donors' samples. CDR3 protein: CASSARGNTEAFF. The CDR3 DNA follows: TGTGCCAGTAGTGCCAGGGGGAACACTGAAGCTTTCTTT.